The rows below give T cell receptor beta chains drawn from one sample of a study of shared clonotypes between healthy human individuals. Using immunoSEQ multiplex PCR, the repertoire was profiled, and TCRdb retains in-frame clones only, with some absent. The data contain some 2.1 million clones, about 95% of them seen just once; the ten biggest clones take up approximately 1.2%. The material sequenced was naive CD8+ T cells sorted from blood. These receptors were collected from a man aged 18 to 30 in good health. Each CDR3 is given with its conserved first and last residue. Each record gives: CDR3 protein, CDR3 DNA, clone size, D gene, V gene, J gene. The D gene is left open where the match is weak. Where a row states a size, it is once, few, many or the class of an expanded clone; other rows omit it.

cdr3_aa: CASSAPGVYGYTF
cdr3_nt: TGTGCCAGCAGTGCCCCCGGGGTATATGGCTACACCTTC
clone_size: NA
d_call: NA
v_call: TRBV6-5
j_call: TRBJ1-2

cdr3_aa: CALRAGGTEAFF
cdr3_nt: TGTGCCTTGCGAGCGGGGGGAACTGAAGCTTTCTTT
clone_size: NA
d_call: NA
v_call: TRBV6-1
j_call: TRBJ1-1

cdr3_aa: CASSPDRGEGYTF
cdr3_nt: TGTGCCAGCAGCCCCGACAGGGGAGAAGGCTACACCTTC
clone_size: NA
d_call: TRBD1
v_call: TRBV7-2
j_call: TRBJ1-2

cdr3_aa: CASSDSGLYNEQFF
cdr3_nt: TGCGCCAGCAGTGACTCCGGGTTATACAATGAGCAGTTCTTC
clone_size: NA
d_call: NA
v_call: TRBV10-1
j_call: TRBJ2-1

cdr3_aa: CASRAGQGANTGELFF
cdr3_nt: TGTGCCTCAAGGGCGGGACAGGGGGCGAACACCGGGGAGCTGTTTTTT
clone_size: NA
d_call: TRBD1
v_call: TRBV7-3
j_call: TRBJ2-2

cdr3_aa: CSGGAGQQHIQYF
cdr3_nt: TGCAGCGGGGGGGCCGGGCAACAGCACATTCAGTACTTC
clone_size: few
d_call: NA
v_call: TRBV29-1
j_call: TRBJ2-4

cdr3_aa: CASSLRGASTEAFF
cdr3_nt: TGTGCCAGCAGCTTAAGGGGGGCGAGCACTGAAGCTTTCTTT
clone_size: NA
d_call: NA
v_call: TRBV5-4
j_call: TRBJ1-1

cdr3_aa: CASSLENYNEQFF
cdr3_nt: TGTGCCAGCAGCTTAGAAAACTACAATGAGCAGTTCTTC
clone_size: NA
d_call: NA
v_call: TRBV7-8
j_call: TRBJ2-1

cdr3_aa: CASSLIVGYTGELFF
cdr3_nt: TGTGCCAGCAGCTTAATCGTCGGATACACCGGGGAGCTGTTTTTT
clone_size: NA
d_call: NA
v_call: TRBV7-8
j_call: TRBJ2-2

cdr3_aa: CASSYGTSSSYEQYF
cdr3_nt: TGTGCCAGCAGCTACGGGACGTCGAGCTCCTACGAGCAGTACTTC
clone_size: NA
d_call: NA
v_call: TRBV5-5
j_call: TRBJ2-7

cdr3_aa: CASSLVGGLSTDTQYF
cdr3_nt: TGTGCCAGCAGCTTAGTTGGCGGTCTAAGCACAGATACGCAGTATTTT
clone_size: NA
d_call: NA
v_call: TRBV7-2
j_call: TRBJ2-3

cdr3_aa: CASSPGLGPYEQYF
cdr3_nt: TGTGCCAGCAGCCCTGGCTTAGGTCCCTACGAGCAGTACTTC
clone_size: NA
d_call: NA
v_call: TRBV5-6
j_call: TRBJ2-7

cdr3_aa: CASSSPLTDIQYF
cdr3_nt: TGTGCCAGCAGCTCCCCTTTAACGGACATTCAGTACTTC
clone_size: few
d_call: NA
v_call: TRBV7-9
j_call: TRBJ2-4

cdr3_aa: CASSLSGGETQYF
cdr3_nt: TGTGCCAGCAGCTTGTCAGGGGGGGAGACCCAGTACTTC
clone_size: few
d_call: NA
v_call: TRBV5-4
j_call: TRBJ2-5

cdr3_aa: CASSAGVLYNEQFF
cdr3_nt: TGTGCCAGCAGCGCGGGGGTACTATACAATGAGCAGTTCTTC
clone_size: NA
d_call: TRBD2
v_call: TRBV27
j_call: TRBJ2-1

cdr3_aa: CASSLVGGQETQYF
cdr3_nt: TGCGCCAGCAGCCTAGTAGGAGGGCAAGAGACCCAGTACTTC
clone_size: NA
d_call: NA
v_call: TRBV4-1
j_call: TRBJ2-5

cdr3_aa: CASSYREGDTEAFF
cdr3_nt: TGTGCCAGCAGTTATAGGGAGGGGGACACTGAAGCTTTCTTT
clone_size: few
d_call: NA
v_call: TRBV6-5
j_call: TRBJ1-1

cdr3_aa: CASSGGTDTQYF
cdr3_nt: TGTGCCAGTAGCGGGGGGACAGATACGCAGTATTTT
clone_size: NA
d_call: TRBD2
v_call: TRBV6-6
j_call: TRBJ2-3

cdr3_aa: CASSEWRGSTDTQYF
cdr3_nt: TGTGCCAGCAGTGAGTGGCGGGGGTCCACAGATACGCAGTATTTT
clone_size: NA
d_call: TRBD2
v_call: TRBV2
j_call: TRBJ2-3

cdr3_aa: CASSFRSRDQYYGYTF
cdr3_nt: TGTGCCAGCAGCTTTCGGTCAAGGGACCAATATTATGGCTACACCTTC
clone_size: NA
d_call: NA
v_call: TRBV7-2
j_call: TRBJ1-2

cdr3_aa: CASIDRGEGNQPQHF
cdr3_nt: TGTGCCAGCATTGACAGGGGGGAAGGCAATCAGCCCCAGCATTTT
clone_size: NA
d_call: TRBD1
v_call: TRBV6-6
j_call: TRBJ1-5

cdr3_aa: CASSRSNQPQHF
cdr3_nt: TGTGCCAGCAGTCGAAGCAATCAGCCCCAGCATTTT
clone_size: few
d_call: NA
v_call: TRBV2
j_call: TRBJ1-5

cdr3_aa: CASSSFAGGPYNEQFF
cdr3_nt: TGCGCCAGCAGCTCCTTTGCAGGGGGGCCTTACAATGAGCAGTTCTTC
clone_size: NA
d_call: NA
v_call: TRBV5-1
j_call: TRBJ2-1

cdr3_aa: CASSSVSEQYF
cdr3_nt: TGTGCCAGCAGCTCCGTAAGTGAGCAGTACTTC
clone_size: NA
d_call: NA
v_call: TRBV5-4
j_call: TRBJ2-7

cdr3_aa: CASSHKYFEQFF
cdr3_nt: TGCGCCAGCAGCCATAAGTATTTTGAGCAGTTCTTC
clone_size: NA
d_call: NA
v_call: TRBV4-1
j_call: TRBJ2-1

cdr3_aa: CASSPGGPSQARRFF
cdr3_nt: TGCGCCAGCAGCCCCGGAGGGCCCTCTCAAGCACGACGGTTCTTC
clone_size: NA
d_call: NA
v_call: TRBV4-3
j_call: TRBJ2-1

cdr3_aa: CASSSFRETNEKLFF
cdr3_nt: TGTGCCAGCAGCTCGTTCAGGGAAACTAATGAAAAACTGTTTTTT
clone_size: NA
d_call: NA
v_call: TRBV7-9
j_call: TRBJ1-4

cdr3_aa: CASSLATGENSPLHF
cdr3_nt: TGTGCCAGCAGTCTCGCTACGGGGGAAAATTCACCCCTCCACTTT
clone_size: NA
d_call: NA
v_call: TRBV6-6
j_call: TRBJ1-6

cdr3_aa: CASNLPGAGGTSSTDTQYF
cdr3_nt: TGTGCCAGCAACCTACCTGGAGCGGGGGGTACCTCTAGCACAGATACGCAGTATTTT
clone_size: NA
d_call: TRBD2
v_call: TRBV28
j_call: TRBJ2-3

cdr3_aa: CASSVVGTLTYEQYF
cdr3_nt: TGTGCCAGCAGCGTAGTCGGGACCCTAACTTACGAGCAGTACTTC
clone_size: once
d_call: NA
v_call: TRBV9
j_call: TRBJ2-7

cdr3_aa: CASGYIVGLAPTYEQYF
cdr3_nt: TGTGCTAGTGGTTACATTGTGGGACTAGCTCCGACCTACGAGCAGTACTTC
clone_size: NA
d_call: TRBD2
v_call: TRBV12-5
j_call: TRBJ2-7

cdr3_aa: CASSITLEYEQYF
cdr3_nt: TGTGCCAGCAGCATAACACTCGAATACGAGCAGTACTTC
clone_size: NA
d_call: NA
v_call: TRBV27
j_call: TRBJ2-7

cdr3_aa: CASSEQVAGGPTDTQYF
cdr3_nt: TGTGCCAGCAGTGAACAGGTAGCGGGAGGGCCCACAGATACGCAGTATTTT
clone_size: NA
d_call: TRBD2
v_call: TRBV25-1
j_call: TRBJ2-3

cdr3_aa: CASSFGFFNEQFF
cdr3_nt: TGTGCCAGCAGTTTTGGCTTCTTCAATGAGCAGTTCTTC
clone_size: NA
d_call: NA
v_call: TRBV6-5
j_call: TRBJ2-1

cdr3_aa: CASSFLRGDNEQFF
cdr3_nt: TGTGCCAGCAGTTTTTTAAGGGGTGATAATGAGCAGTTCTTC
clone_size: NA
d_call: NA
v_call: TRBV27
j_call: TRBJ2-1

cdr3_aa: CASSPRVREGSSSYNEQFF
cdr3_nt: TGCGCCAGCAGCCCCAGGGTGCGGGAGGGCTCTTCCTCATACAATGAGCAGTTCTTC
clone_size: NA
d_call: TRBD2
v_call: TRBV4-1
j_call: TRBJ2-1

cdr3_aa: CASSLRLVPNTGELFF
cdr3_nt: TGTGCCAGCAGTTTAAGACTAGTACCGAACACCGGGGAGCTGTTTTTT
clone_size: once
d_call: NA
v_call: TRBV28
j_call: TRBJ2-2

cdr3_aa: CASSALTGPNEQYF
cdr3_nt: TGTGCCAGCAGCGCCCTCACAGGGCCCAACGAGCAGTACTTC
clone_size: NA
d_call: NA
v_call: TRBV9
j_call: TRBJ2-7

cdr3_aa: CAISESWATGSYEQYF
cdr3_nt: TGTGCCATCAGTGAGTCGTGGGCGACAGGTTCCTACGAGCAGTACTTC
clone_size: NA
d_call: NA
v_call: TRBV10-3
j_call: TRBJ2-7

cdr3_aa: CASSNRVSTNEKLFF
cdr3_nt: TGTGCCAGCAGTAACAGGGTCTCGACTAATGAAAAACTGTTTTTT
clone_size: NA
d_call: NA
v_call: TRBV28
j_call: TRBJ1-4

cdr3_aa: CASSLGGTGRYGYTF
cdr3_nt: TGTGCCAGCAGCTTAGGAGGGACAGGGAGGTATGGCTACACCTTC
clone_size: NA
d_call: TRBD1
v_call: TRBV7-2
j_call: TRBJ1-2

cdr3_aa: CASSSPGGDNEQFF
cdr3_nt: TGTGCCAGCAGTTCTCCCGGGGGAGACAATGAGCAGTTCTTC
clone_size: NA
d_call: NA
v_call: TRBV7-9
j_call: TRBJ2-1

cdr3_aa: CASSLGVREQYF
cdr3_nt: TGTGCCAGCAGCTTAGGAGTCCGCGAGCAGTACTTC
clone_size: NA
d_call: NA
v_call: TRBV7-9
j_call: TRBJ2-7

cdr3_aa: CASSLQSPIASYEQYF
cdr3_nt: TGTGCCAGCAGTTTACAGTCCCCGATAGCTTCCTACGAGCAGTACTTC
clone_size: NA
d_call: NA
v_call: TRBV27
j_call: TRBJ2-7

cdr3_aa: CASSDGPGEGYEQYF
cdr3_nt: TGTGCCAGCAGTGATGGACCCGGGGAGGGCTACGAGCAGTACTTC
clone_size: once
d_call: TRBD2
v_call: TRBV27
j_call: TRBJ2-7

cdr3_aa: CASSERDSLRLSTYEQYF
cdr3_nt: TGTGCCAGCAGTGAAAGGGACAGCCTTCGGTTAAGCACCTACGAGCAGTACTTC
clone_size: NA
d_call: TRBD1
v_call: TRBV6-1
j_call: TRBJ2-7

cdr3_aa: CAWNPDTSYEQYF
cdr3_nt: TGTGCCTGGAATCCGGACACCTCCTACGAGCAGTACTTC
clone_size: NA
d_call: NA
v_call: TRBV30
j_call: TRBJ2-7

cdr3_aa: CASSFDLEETQYF
cdr3_nt: TGTGCCAGCAGCTTCGACTTGGAAGAGACCCAGTACTTC
clone_size: NA
d_call: NA
v_call: TRBV7-2
j_call: TRBJ2-5

cdr3_aa: CASSQDLAYNEQFF
cdr3_nt: TGCGCCAGCAGCCAAGATCTAGCCTACAATGAGCAGTTCTTC
clone_size: NA
d_call: NA
v_call: TRBV4-1
j_call: TRBJ2-1

cdr3_aa: CASSLLQGQATYEQYF
cdr3_nt: TGTGCCAGCAGCTTGCTCCAGGGACAGGCTACCTACGAGCAGTACTTC
clone_size: once
d_call: TRBD1
v_call: TRBV5-6
j_call: TRBJ2-7

cdr3_aa: CASSPRGEAFF
cdr3_nt: TGTGCCAGCAGCCCTCGGGGTGAAGCTTTCTTT
clone_size: NA
d_call: NA
v_call: TRBV13
j_call: TRBJ1-1